This note documents a single T cell receptor (beta chain) sequence. Its antigen is currently unknown. Replicate sorted-subset PCRs were loaded with around 0.2 ug DNA, about 28,000 T cell genomes. Some clones are missing from TCRdb's copy, which holds only in-frame ones; the method was immunoSEQ multiplex PCR. Among roughly 300,000 clones listed, around 87% were seen once. This sample was taken from a study of shared clonotypes between healthy human individuals. Germline CDR1 LNHDA, CDR2 SQIVND (reference sequence). The CDR3 is 14 residues long. V shed 7 bases and J shed 5 bases, with 17 bases lying between them. Overall study findings and caveats: Specimens sampled were limited to blood, with tissue repertoires likely differing. Clonotypes which were not shared had lower generation probabilities than clonotypes that all four donors shared.

The chain carries TRBV19 and TRBJ1-2, with a weak D call TRBD1 (6 bases). This receptor was identified in a young man in good health. What was sequenced was memory CD8+ T cells sorted from blood. Subset: CD45RO+ cells pooled with CCR7-negative TemRA cells. CDR3 protein: CASTRLGTPYGYTF. The CDR3 bases are TGTGCCAGTACCCGCCTCGGGACACCGTATGGCTACACCTTC. Full variable domain (outside the CDR3, taken from reference TRBV19 and TRBJ1-2): DGGITQSPKYLFRKEGQNVTLSCEQNLNHDAMYWYRQDPGQGLRLIYYSQIVNDFQKGDIAEGYSVSREKKESFPLTVTSAQKNPTAFYLCASTRLGTPYGYTFGSGTRLTVV.